This T cell receptor (beta chain) is from a study of T cells after yellow fever vaccination. For the study at large: When fractions had low cell numbers, they were prepared with SMART-Seq v4 Ultra Low Input. Study results and limitations: Subsequent to the booster, the majority of primary-vaccination clones reappeared (96% CD4, around 90% CD8).

Template switching with 5'RACE generated the TCR cDNA and added a universal primer site and UMIs. Using its own MiXCR run on the 5' RACE reads, TCRdb lists one record per CDR3 protein. The sample lists fewer than 350,000 distinct CDR3 sequences, approximately 4.5% occurring once. Many counts were recorded for this clonotype. What it recognizes is unknown. This CDR3 is 14 amino acids long. V dropped 2 bases and J dropped 0 bases, with 5 bases sitting between them. Germline V gene sequence: CDR1 SGHAT, CDR2 FQNNGV. The receptor was isolated from a man in his late teens or twenties who received the YFV17D yellow fever vaccine. The chain has TRBV11-2 and TRBJ2-4; D remains unclear. The specimen was PBMCs, collected 15 days after the yellow fever booster vaccination. CDR3 loop: CASSLSPAKNIQYF. The DNA of the CDR3 is TGTGCCAGCAGCTTAAGCCCAGCCAAAAACATTCAGTACTTC. Variable domain in full (rest from reference TRBV11-2 and TRBJ2-4): EAGVAQSPRYKIIEKRQSVAFWCNPISGHATLYWYQQILGQGPKLLIQFQNNGVVDDSQLPKDRFSAERLKGVDSTLKIQPAKLEDSAVYLCASSLSPAKNIQYFGAGTRLSVL.